These T cell receptor beta chains were read from a single sample in a study of shared clonotypes between healthy human individuals. The repertoire was sequenced with immunoSEQ multiplex PCR; TCRdb's copy has only in-frame clones and lacks some. The table includes about 2.4 million clones, under 95% detected once. The sequencing input was naive CD4+ T cells from PBMCs. The receptor source for this set is a man between 18 and 29 years old in good health. Some clones in this sample may be carry-over from other donors' samples. The CDR3 runs from the conserved cysteine through the conserved F or W. Size values are once, few and many counts, or a class for expanded clones, and some rows have none.

CDR3	V	size	length
CSARDNYEQYF	TRBV20-1	NA	11
CATSRANQPQHF	TRBV15	NA	12
CASSLRGQAGYGYTF	TRBV28	NA	15
CASTLRGGAFF	TRBV7-9	NA	11
CASSSQGGGYNEQFF	TRBV5-1	NA	15
CAISIGATQRGNEQFF	TRBV10-3	NA	16
CASSLYALAGQETQYF	TRBV4-1	NA	16
CASSVGLAGGRSYNEQFF	TRBV9	NA	18
CASSPLAGGNTGELFF	TRBV5-1	once	16
CASSLSQGRGEAFF	TRBV27	NA	14
CASSQTSGIYEQYF	TRBV11-2	NA	14
CASTAGDRYQPQHF	TRBV6-1	NA	14
CASMLYGLETQYF	TRBV2	NA	13
CAIQDSTGELFF	TRBV28	NA	12
CASSPSVYGYTF	TRBV18	NA	12
CASSRGGTNANTGELFF	TRBV5-4	once	17
CASSVRGETQYF	TRBV6-1	once	12
CASSQGGTGAGNTIYF	TRBV4-3	NA	16
CASIPLRGGGEQYF	TRBV2	NA	14
CASQARSEVTGELFF	TRBV5-1	NA	15
CASSLLAGAQFF	TRBV6-5	NA	12
CASSPGLASNTGELFF	TRBV18	NA	16
CATSRDPGNNYEQYF	TRBV15	NA	15
CASSPYGQNYGYTF	TRBV28	NA	14
CSVEIRARETQYF	TRBV29-1	NA	13
CATRIGNTEAFF	TRBV19	NA	12
CASSPRGGQVGNTIYF	TRBV28	NA	16
CSAGAGGRYEQYF	TRBV29-1	NA	13
CASRPPGTLNSPLHF	TRBV2	NA	15
CASGDRSYEQYF	TRBV28	once	12
CASSAQGSSGNTIYF	TRBV4-1	NA	15
CASSPDRGWSGELFF	TRBV5-1	NA	15
CADGQGATDTQYF	TRBV7-9	once	13
CASSPGVHETQYF	TRBV7-3	NA	13
CASTLRRGFYGYTF	TRBV28	once	14
CASSMTSGTYNEQFF	TRBV7-2	NA	15
CASSFWAGQGARDTEAFF	TRBV28	once	18
CASSLLQSTSTGELFF	TRBV28	NA	16
CASSQDRGGLAPSSYNEQFF	TRBV4-3	NA	20
CASSFLPGAAYEQYF	TRBV27	NA	15
CSVGIPGSKTQYF	TRBV29-1	NA	13
CASSPLAGREQFF	TRBV18	NA	13
CASSLAGPNEQFF	TRBV5-1	NA	13
CASSLRETQYF	TRBV5-6	few	11
CASSNPGQGAWTEAFF	TRBV5-1	NA	16
CASSFRWDIGTDTQYF	TRBV7-2	NA	16